The sequence of this T cell receptor beta chain was determined in a study of T cells in Graves' hyperthyroidism and ophthalmopathy. A few counts support this clonotype. The CDR3 extends over 19 amino acids. Trimming cost V 4 bases and J 0 bases; bases outside gene matches: 10. Germline assignment: CDR1 MNHEY and CDR2 SVGAGI. TCR beta CDR3 region amplification was performed from RNA transcripts. Initially, a first-round RT-PCR of the TCR CDR3 employed the HTBI primer set. TCRdb re-analysed the multiplex PCR reads in MiXCR, keeping a single row per CDR3 protein. The sample has roughly 700,000 distinct CDR3 sequences, over 35% seen once.

The source material was blood. The receptor comes from a woman between 35 and 50 years old with Graves' hyperthyroidism. The V call is TRBV6-5, the J call TRBJ2-7; 15 bases match TRBD2. This CDR3 is CASSFGTSGRLLSSYEQYF. In DNA form, the CDR3 reads TGTGCCAGCAGTTTTGGGACTAGCGGGAGGTTATTGAGCTCCTACGAGCAGTACTTC.